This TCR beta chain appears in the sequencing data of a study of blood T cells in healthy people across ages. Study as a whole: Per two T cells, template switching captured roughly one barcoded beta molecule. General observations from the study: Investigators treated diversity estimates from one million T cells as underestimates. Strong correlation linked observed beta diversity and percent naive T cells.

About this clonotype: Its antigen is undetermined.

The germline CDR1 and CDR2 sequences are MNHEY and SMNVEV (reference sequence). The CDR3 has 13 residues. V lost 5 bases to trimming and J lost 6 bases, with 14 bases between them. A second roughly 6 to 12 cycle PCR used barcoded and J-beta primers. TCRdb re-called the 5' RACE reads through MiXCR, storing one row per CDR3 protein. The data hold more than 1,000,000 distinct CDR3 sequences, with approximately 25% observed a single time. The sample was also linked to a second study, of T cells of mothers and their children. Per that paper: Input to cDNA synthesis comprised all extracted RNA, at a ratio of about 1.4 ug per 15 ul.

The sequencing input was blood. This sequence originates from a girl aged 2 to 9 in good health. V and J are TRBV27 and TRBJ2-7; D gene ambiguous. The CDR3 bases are TGTGCCAGCAGTGGTACCTCCACCAGCGAGCAGTACTTC. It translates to CASSGTSTSEQYF.